This entry describes one T cell receptor (beta chain). Its antigen remains unknown. This sample was taken from a study of coeliac disease. Study as a whole: Without high-resolution HLA typing, biased TRBV7-2 usage was queried.

Broader study findings: Largely private TRB repertoires meant most sequences were sample-unique. According to the authors, this method cannot detect gliadin-specific T cells in an unbiased way.

The CDR3 runs to 17 residues. V lost 4 bases and J lost 1; bases outside the gene matches: 7. The germline V gene has CDR1 SNHLY and CDR2 FYNNEI. Sequenced by immunoSEQ multiplex PCR; TCRdb stores in-frame clones only, minus some. This sample has over a thousand clones, with approximately 59% found just once. This TCR was sampled from a man aged 65 to 79 without celiac disease. Sequencing was carried out using intraepithelial lymphocytes from the gut. This chain links TRBV2 with TRBJ2-3, with TRBD2 matching over 11 bases. CDR3 sequence reads: CASSGGASGGRTDTQYF. CDR3 nucleotide sequence: TGTGCCAGCAGTGGAGGTGCTAGCGGGGGGCGCACAGATACGCAGTATTTT.